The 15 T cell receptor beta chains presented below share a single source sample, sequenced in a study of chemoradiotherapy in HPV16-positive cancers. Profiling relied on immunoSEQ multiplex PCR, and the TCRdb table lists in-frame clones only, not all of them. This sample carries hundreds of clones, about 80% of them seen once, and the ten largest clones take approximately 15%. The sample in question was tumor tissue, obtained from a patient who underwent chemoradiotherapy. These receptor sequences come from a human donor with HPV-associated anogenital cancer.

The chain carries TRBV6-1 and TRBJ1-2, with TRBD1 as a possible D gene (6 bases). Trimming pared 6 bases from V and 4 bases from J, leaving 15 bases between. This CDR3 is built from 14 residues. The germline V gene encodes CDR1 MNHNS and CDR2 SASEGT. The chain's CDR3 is CASRESRGIYGYTF. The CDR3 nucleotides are TGTGCCAGCAGAGAGAGCAGGGGTATCTATGGCTACACCTTC.

DNA of the CDR3: TGTGCCAGCAGTCGAAAAGGACAGAGCTTCTACGAGCAGTACGTC. The encoded protein is CASSRKGQSFYEQYV. The chain recombines TRBV27 with TRBJ2-7; tentatively, D is TRBD1 (6 bases). Germline loops: CDR1 MNHEY, CDR2 SMNVEV (reference sequence). Trimming shortened V by 5 bases and J by 3 bases, and 17 bases separated the two germline ends. The CDR3 length is 15 residues.

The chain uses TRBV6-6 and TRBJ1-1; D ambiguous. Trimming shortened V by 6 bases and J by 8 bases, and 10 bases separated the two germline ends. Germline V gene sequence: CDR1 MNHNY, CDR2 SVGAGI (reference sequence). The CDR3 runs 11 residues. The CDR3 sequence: CASRTTAEAFF. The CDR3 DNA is TGTGCCAGCAGGACTACAGCAGAAGCTTTCTTT.

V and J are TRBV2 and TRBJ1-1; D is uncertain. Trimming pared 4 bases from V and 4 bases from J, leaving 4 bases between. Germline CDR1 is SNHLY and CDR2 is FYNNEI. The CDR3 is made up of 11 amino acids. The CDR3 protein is CASSAATEAFF. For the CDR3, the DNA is TGTGCCAGCAGTGCCGCCACTGAAGCTTTCTTT.

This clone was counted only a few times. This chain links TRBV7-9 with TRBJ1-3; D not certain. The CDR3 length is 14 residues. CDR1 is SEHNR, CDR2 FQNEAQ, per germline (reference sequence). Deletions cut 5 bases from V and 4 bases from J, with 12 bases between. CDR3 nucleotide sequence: TGTGCCAGCAGCAGACCAGACGGGGGAAACACCATATATTTT. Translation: CASSRPDGGNTIYF.

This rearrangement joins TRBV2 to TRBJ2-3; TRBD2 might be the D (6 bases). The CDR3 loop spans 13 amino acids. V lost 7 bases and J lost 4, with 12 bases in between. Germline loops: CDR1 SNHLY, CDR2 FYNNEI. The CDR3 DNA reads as TGTGCCAGCATCCCGACTAGTTCAGATACGCAGTATTTT. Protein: CASIPTSSDTQYF.

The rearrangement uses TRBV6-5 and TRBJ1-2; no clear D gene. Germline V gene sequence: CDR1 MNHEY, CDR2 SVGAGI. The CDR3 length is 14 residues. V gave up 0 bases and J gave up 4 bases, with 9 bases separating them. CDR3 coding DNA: TGTGCCAGCAGTTACTCGGAGTACTCCTATGGCTACACCTTC. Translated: CASSYSEYSYGYTF.

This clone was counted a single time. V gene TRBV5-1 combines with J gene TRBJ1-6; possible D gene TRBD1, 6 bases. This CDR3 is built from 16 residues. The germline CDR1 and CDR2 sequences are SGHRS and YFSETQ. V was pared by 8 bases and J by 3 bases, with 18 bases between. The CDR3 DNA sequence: TGCGCCAGAGGACAGAACACCCGTTTCTATAATTCACCCCTCCACTTT. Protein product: CARGQNTRFYNSPLHF.

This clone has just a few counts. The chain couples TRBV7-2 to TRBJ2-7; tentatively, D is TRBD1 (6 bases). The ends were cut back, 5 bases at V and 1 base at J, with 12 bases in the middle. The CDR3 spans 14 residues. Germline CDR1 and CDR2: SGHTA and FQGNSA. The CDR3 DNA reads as TGTGCCAGCAGCGTCCAAGGGGGATCCTACGAGCAGTACTTC. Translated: CASSVQGGSYEQYF.

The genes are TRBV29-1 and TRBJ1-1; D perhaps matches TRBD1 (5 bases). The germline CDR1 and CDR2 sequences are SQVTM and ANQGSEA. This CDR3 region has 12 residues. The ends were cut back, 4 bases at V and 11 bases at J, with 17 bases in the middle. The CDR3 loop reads CSVAVQGSGAFF. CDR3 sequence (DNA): TGCAGCGTTGCTGTTCAGGGTTCGGGGGCTTTCTTT.

CDR3 sequence: CAWSNGPTGGGNSPLHF. The CDR3 nucleotides read TGTGCCTGGAGTAATGGCCCGACAGGGGGGGGTAATTCACCCCTCCACTTT. The chain employs TRBV30 and TRBJ1-6; 9 nucleotides align to TRBD1. Trimming at V came to 2 bases and at J to 6 bases, leaving 11 bases not matched to a gene. CDR3 length: 17 residues. In germline, CDR1 is GTSNPN, CDR2 SVGIG (reference sequence).

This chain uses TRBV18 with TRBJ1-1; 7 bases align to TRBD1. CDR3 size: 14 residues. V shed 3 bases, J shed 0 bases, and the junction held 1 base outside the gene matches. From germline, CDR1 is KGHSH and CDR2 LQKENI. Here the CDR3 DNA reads TGTGCCAGCTCACCGGGACAGATGAACACTGAAGCTTTCTTT. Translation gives CASSPGQMNTEAFF.

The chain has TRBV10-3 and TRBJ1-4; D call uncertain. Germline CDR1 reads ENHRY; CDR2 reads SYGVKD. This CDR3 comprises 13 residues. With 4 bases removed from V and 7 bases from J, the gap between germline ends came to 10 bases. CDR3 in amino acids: CAISVYTGEKLFF. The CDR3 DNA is TGTGCCATCAGTGTGTATACGGGTGAAAAACTGTTTTTT.

The CDR3 bases are TGTGCCAGCAGCTTAGTGGGGCTGGCCGGAGATACGCAGTATTTT. Residues: CASSLVGLAGDTQYF. The chain carries TRBV7-2 and TRBJ2-3, with D maybe TRBD1 (5 bases). This CDR3 region has 15 residues. Germline V gene sequence: CDR1 SGHTA, CDR2 FQGNSA. V lost 1 base and J 5 bases, leaving 13 bases between the germline ends.

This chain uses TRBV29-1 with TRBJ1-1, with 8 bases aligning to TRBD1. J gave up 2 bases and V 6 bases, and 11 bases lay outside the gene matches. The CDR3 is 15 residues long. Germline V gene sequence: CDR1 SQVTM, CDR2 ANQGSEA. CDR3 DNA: TGCAGCGTCGTGACAGGGGCCATTCTAAACACTGAAGCTTTCTTT. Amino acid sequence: CSVVTGAILNTEAFF.